The 16 T cell receptor beta chains reported below all come from one sample, sequenced in a study of CD8+ T cells in alopecia areata (dated by TCRdb to about 2018). The library was produced with the immunoSEQ multiplex PCR assay. RNA was extracted from all samples and reverse transcribed into cDNA, which served as template for TCR sequencing. TCRdb's version of the immuneACCESS table is confined to in-frame rearrangements and falls short of the full clone set. An unresolved V gene accounts for under half of the shortfall where checked; the remainder is of unknown origin. In all, the sample holds about 150,000 clones, and about nine tenths of those were seen once. In total, the top ten clones hold approximately 16% of the sample. This specimen's time point label, per the study, means: baseline before oral tofacitinib. The specimen was CD8+ T cells sorted from blood, collected at week 0. The receptors originated from a human donor with alopecia areata.

This rearrangement joins TRBV4-1 to TRBJ2-4; D is unresolved. V lost 1 base and J 5 bases, leaving 9 bases between the germline ends. Germline-derived CDR1 and CDR2 are MGHRA and YSYEKL. The CDR3 runs to 14 residues. The CDR3 sequence: CASSQAGGENIQYF. The CDR3 nucleotides are TGCGCCAGCAGCCAAGCGGGTGGGGAAAACATTCAGTACTTC.

This chain's CDR3 is CASSDEMQKKTYEQYF. In nucleotides, the CDR3 is TGTGCCAGCAGTGACGAGATGCAGAAGAAGACCTACGAGCAGTACTTC. The V and J genes are TRBV2 and TRBJ2-7; D is ambiguous. Germline-derived CDR1 and CDR2 are SNHLY and FYNNEI. This CDR3 region has 16 residues. The ends were cut back, 3 bases at V and 2 bases at J, with 17 bases in the middle.

This chain uses TRBV13 with TRBJ2-3; the match to TRBD2 covers 9 bases. V lost 5 bases to trimming and J lost 1 base; unmatched junction nucleotides: 10. Germline values: CDR1 PRHDT, CDR2 FYEKMQ (reference sequence). CDR3 length equals 17 residues. The CDR3 is CASSRGTSLGRTDTQYF. Here the CDR3 DNA reads TGTGCCAGCAGCCGAGGGACTAGCTTGGGTCGCACAGATACGCAGTATTTT.

This chain connects TRBV10-3 to TRBJ2-7, with a possible D match to TRBD1 (6 bases). The CDR3 consists of 13 residues. The V gene's germline CDR1 is ENHRY and CDR2 SYGVKD. Trimming removed 10 bases from V and 0 bases from J, with 13 bases in between. In DNA form, the CDR3 reads TGTGCCACGACGACAGGTAGCTCCTACGAGCAGTACTTC. Translated, it gives CATTTGSSYEQYF.

The chain couples TRBV10-2 to TRBJ1-2; D is unresolved. This CDR3 contains 14 residues. Trimming left V 2 bases short and J 3 bases short, with 10 bases between. Germline V gene lookup returns CDR1 WSHSY and CDR2 SAAADI. The CDR3 loop reads CASSEVRQDYGYTF. In nucleotides, the CDR3 is TGCGCCAGCAGTGAGGTCAGGCAGGACTATGGCTACACCTTC.

The rearrangement links TRBV5-1 to TRBJ2-7; the D gene is possibly TRBD2 (6 bases). This CDR3 region has 14 residues. Trimming cost V 4 bases and J 5 bases, with 16 bases left between them. Germline CDR1 and CDR2: SGHRS and YFSETQ. The CDR3: CASSPAGPVDEQYF. The CDR3 DNA reads as TGCGCCAGCAGCCCGGCGGGACCGGTCGACGAGCAGTACTTC.

The chain employs TRBV9 and TRBJ1-5, with a tentative D call TRBD1 (5 bases). V dropped 4 bases and J dropped 4 bases, with 15 bases sitting between them. The germline CDR1 and CDR2 sequences are SGDLS and YYNGEE. The length of the CDR3 is 15 residues. The CDR3 sequence: CASSPPGGSNQPQHF. DNA for the CDR3: TGTGCCAGCAGCCCCCCGGGGGGAAGTAATCAGCCCCAGCATTTT.

Remarks on this clone: Other nucleotide sequences from this sample produce the same CDR3. The CDR3 protein is CASSSTSGGYNEQFF. In DNA form, the CDR3 reads TGTGCCAGCAGTTCAACTAGCGGAGGCTACAATGAGCAGTTCTTC. The chain joins TRBV6-5 to TRBJ2-1, with 8 nucleotides matching TRBD2. CDR3 size: 15 residues. V trimming: 4 bases; J trimming: 3 bases; junction bases outside the gene matches: 5. The germline CDR1 and CDR2 sequences are MNHEY and SVGAGI.

The chain carries TRBV12-5 and TRBJ2-1, with D possibly matching TRBD2 (6 bases). Looked up from germline, CDR1 is LGHNT and CDR2 is FRNRAP. The V gene lost 2 bases and the J gene lost 12 bases, with 20 bases spanning the gap. CDR3 length: 15 residues. The CDR3 DNA sequence: TGTGCTAGTGGTTTGTGGGGATCAAAGGCGGAGGGGCAGTTCTTC. It is translated as CASGLWGSKAEGQFF. The full variable domain, in which reference TRBV12-5 and TRBJ2-1 provide the parts outside the CDR3, is DARVTQTPRHKVTEMGQEVTMRCQPILGHNTVFWYRQTMMQGLELLAYFRNRAPLDDSGMPKDRFSAEMPDATLATLKIQPSEPRDSAVYFCASGLWGSKAEGQFFGPGTRLTVL.

The rearrangement links TRBV7-6 to TRBJ2-7, with D maybe TRBD2 (5 bases). V lost 5 bases to trimming and J lost 5 bases, with 16 bases between them. The CDR3 spans 14 residues. The germline V gene has CDR1 SGHVS and CDR2 FNYEAQ. The CDR3 sequence is CASSPKRGYHEQYF. The CDR3 DNA is TGTGCCAGCAGCCCCAAAAGAGGGTACCACGAGCAGTACTTC.

This chain connects TRBV9 to TRBJ1-2, with TRBD1 identical over 7 bases. Germline loops: CDR1 SGDLS, CDR2 YYNGEE. The CDR3 spans 14 residues. V was clipped by 7 bases and J by 0 bases; unmatched bases: 6. This chain's CDR3 is CASSEGATNYGYTF. In DNA, the CDR3 is TGTGCCAGCTCGGAGGGGGCAACTAACTATGGCTACACCTTC.

This chain uses TRBV5-1 with TRBJ2-7; D possibly corresponds to TRBD2 (6 bases). Germline V lookup: CDR1 SGHRS, CDR2 YFSETQ. Trimming left V 0 bases short and J 3 bases short, with 10 bases between. The CDR3 consists of 14 residues. The CDR3 nucleotides read TGCGCCAGCAGCTTGGGTGGAGGGATCTACGAGCAGTACTTC. Its protein product is CASSLGGGIYEQYF.

The rearrangement joins TRBV7-9 to TRBJ1-2; D perhaps matches TRBD1 (5 bases). The CDR3 has 15 residues. With 5 bases removed from V and 3 bases from J, the gap between germline ends came to 16 bases. Germline V gives CDR1 SEHNR, CDR2 FQNEAQ (reference sequence). In DNA form, the CDR3 reads TGTGCCAGCAGCCCGGGGCCTCTACGGGACTATGGCTACACCTTC. Translating gives CASSPGPLRDYGYTF.

This sequence joins TRBV11-2 and TRBJ2-1, with 8 bases aligning to TRBD2. Germline CDR1 SGHAT, CDR2 FQNNGV. V shed 5 bases and J 5 bases; nucleotides not matched to a gene: 2. The CDR3 sequence is 13 residues long. The CDR3 nucleotides are TGTGCCAGCAGCCTGGGACTAGACAATGAGCAGTTCTTC. As protein: CASSLGLDNEQFF. The full variable domain, with the rest looked up from reference TRBV11-2 and TRBJ2-1, is EAGVAQSPRYKIIEKRQSVAFWCNPISGHATLYWYQQILGQGPKLLIQFQNNGVVDDSQLPKDRFSAERLKGVDSTLKIQPAKLEDSAVYLCASSLGLDNEQFFGPGTRLTVL.

This clone was observed a few times. The gene calls are TRBV11-2 and TRBJ2-7, with TRBD2 matching over 12 bases. Germline V gene data show CDR1 as SGHAT and CDR2 as FQNNGV. J was trimmed by 0 bases and V by 2 bases; bases with no gene match: 5. CDR3 length equals 17 residues. This CDR3 reads CASSLLAGGPPSYEQYF. CDR3 nucleotides: TGTGCCAGCAGCTTACTAGCGGGAGGGCCCCCCTCCTACGAGCAGTACTTC.

The chain links TRBV6-1 to TRBJ2-6, with 8 nucleotides matching TRBD1. The CDR3 is 18 amino acids. Germline V CDR1 and CDR2: MNHNS, SASEGT. V was pared by 3 bases and J by 0 bases, with 7 bases of the junction left unmatched. The CDR3 DNA is TGTGCCAGCAGTGAGGGACAGGATAGACTCTCTGGGGCCAACGTCCTGACTTTC. Residues: CASSEGQDRLSGANVLTF.